The 20 T cell receptor beta chains below were found in one sample sequenced in a study of technical replicates of blood from four donors. Repertoires were generated with immunoSEQ multiplex PCR, while TCRdb's copy carries only in-frame clones and drops some. This sample has 65,000 to 85,000 clones; under 95% occur once, and the top ten carry 0.3% to 0.45%. The sequencing input was T cells isolated from PBMCs. Receptors were obtained from a human donor in good health.

In the case of this clone: A read error may account for a junction end that differs from germline. The chain couples TRBV7-2 to TRBJ2-7, with TRBD1 matching over 8 bases. CDR3 size: 11 residues. Germline lookup yields CDR1 SGHTA and CDR2 FQGNSA. In nucleotides, the CDR3 is TGTGCCAGCAGCTCCGGACAGGGACGACACTTC. This sequence encodes CASSSGQGRHF.

This sequence joins TRBV28 and TRBJ2-3; 7 bases are shared with TRBD1. Germline CDR1 MDHEN, CDR2 SYDVKM. V dropped 3 bases and J dropped 2; count of bases not matched to a gene: 8. The CDR3 has 16 amino acids. The CDR3 DNA reads TGTGCCAGCAGTTTCCAAACAGGGGCTACCACAGATACGCAGTATTTT. It is translated as CASSFQTGATTDTQYF.

This sequence joins TRBV7-9 and TRBJ2-5; TRBD1 matches at 9 bases. With V trimmed by 5 bases and J by 5 bases, 9 bases remained unmatched. The CDR3 is 15 amino acids. The germline gives CDR1 SEHNR, CDR2 FQNEAQ (reference sequence). The CDR3 coding sequence is TGTGCCAGCAGCCCCGGACAGGGGCTGAAGGAGACCCAGTACTTC. Its translation: CASSPGQGLKETQYF.

This rearrangement joins TRBV4-3 to TRBJ1-4; D possibly corresponds to TRBD1 (5 bases). Germline V gives CDR1 LGHNA, CDR2 YSLEER. V gave up 1 base and J gave up 0 bases, with 12 bases separating them. The CDR3 sequence is 17 residues long. CDR3 nucleotides: TGCGCCAGCAGCCAAGGGAGACAGCCTGCAACTAATGAAAAACTGTTTTTT. Protein: CASSQGRQPATNEKLFF.

CDR3 protein: CASSSAGLAGTDTQYF. The CDR3 DNA sequence: TGTGCCAGCAGCTCGGCGGGACTAGCGGGCACAGATACGCAGTATTTT. The chain is built from TRBV7-2 and TRBJ2-3; 11 bases are shared with TRBD2. V was clipped by 4 bases and J by 1 base; unmatched bases: 4. The CDR3 has 16 residues. Per the germline V gene, CDR1 is SGHTA and CDR2 is FQGNSA.

The rearrangement joins TRBV27 to TRBJ2-7, with 7 bases matching TRBD1. The V segment lost 8 bases and the J segment 3 bases; nucleotides outside the gene matches: 4. CDR3 length: 12 residues. Germline CDR1 is MNHEY and CDR2 is SMNVEV (reference sequence). This chain's CDR3 is CASARDSYEQYF. CDR3 sequence (DNA): TGTGCCAGCGCTCGGGACAGCTACGAGCAGTACTTC.

V usage is TRBV11-3 and J usage is TRBJ2-1; 11 positions match TRBD2. The CDR3 is 16 amino acids. V lost 2 bases to trimming and J lost 9 bases; unmatched junction nucleotides: 9. CDR1 is SGHNT, CDR2 YENEEA, per germline. In nucleotides, the CDR3 is TGTGCCAGCAGCTTACCGGGACTAGCGGCGCTGGGTGAGCAGTTCTTC. Encoded protein: CASSLPGLAALGEQFF.

This chain connects TRBV18 to TRBJ2-7, with TRBD1 matching 10 bases. V lost 3 bases to trimming and J lost 6 bases; unmatched junction nucleotides: 11. The germline V gene has CDR1 KGHSH and CDR2 LQKENI. The CDR3 consists of 16 residues. The CDR3 sequence: CASSPDSTGGQVEQYF. The CDR3 DNA follows: TGTGCCAGCTCACCCGACTCGACAGGGGGCCAAGTCGAGCAGTACTTC.

This chain links TRBV5-6 with TRBJ2-3; D perhaps matches TRBD1 (5 bases). The CDR3 extends over 14 amino acids. Germline CDR1 and CDR2: SGHDT and YYEEEE. V shed 0 bases and J shed 11 bases, with 16 bases lying between them. CDR3: CASSLAASDNGQYF. The CDR3 nucleotides are TGTGCCAGCAGCTTGGCAGCATCGGACAATGGGCAGTATTTT.

The chain links TRBV18 to TRBJ2-7; TRBD2 is a possible D gene (5 bases). Trimming pared 3 bases from V and 2 bases from J, leaving 17 bases between. This CDR3 has 16 residues. Germline CDR1 reads KGHSH; CDR2 reads LQKENI. The CDR3 DNA follows: TGTGCCAGCTCACCGAAAAGCGGCTTTACCACCTACGAGCAGTACTTC. Translating gives CASSPKSGFTTYEQYF.

The V gene is TRBV6-5, the J gene TRBJ2-2; no clear D. CDR1 MNHEY and CDR2 SVGAGI come from the germline V gene. The CDR3 spans 15 residues. The ends were cut back, 3 bases at V and 2 bases at J, with 10 bases in the middle. CDR3 nucleotides: TGTGCCAGCAGTTATGAGTCTTCCAACACCGGGGAGCTGTTTTTT. Translating gives CASSYESSNTGELFF.

V is TRBV4-1 and J is TRBJ2-7; 11 bases are shared with TRBD2. Trimming removed 3 bases from V and 4 bases from J; junction bases left unmatched: 11. CDR3 length: 17 amino acids. Germline V gives CDR1 MGHRA, CDR2 YSYEKL. In nucleotides, the CDR3 is TGCGCCAGCAGCCAGTTAGCGGGAGGGCCAAGCCGGTACGAGCAGTACTTC. This encodes CASSQLAGGPSRYEQYF.

The V gene is TRBV19, the J gene TRBJ1-2; D is unclear. The V gene lost 10 bases and the J gene lost 4 bases, with 13 bases spanning the gap. Germline CDR1 LNHDA, CDR2 SQIVND (reference sequence). The CDR3 contains 12 residues. The CDR3 spells CATLDPSYGYTF. Here the CDR3 DNA reads TGTGCCACCCTAGATCCCTCCTATGGCTACACCTTC.

V is TRBV12-5 and J is TRBJ1-1; TRBD1 is a possible D gene (6 bases). The germline CDR1 and CDR2 sequences are LGHNT and FRNRAP. V dropped 7 bases and J dropped 2 bases, with 14 bases sitting between them. This CDR3 is 14 amino acids long. This chain's CDR3 is CASALGGLNTEAFF. The CDR3 nucleotides read TGTGCTAGTGCCCTGGGGGGGCTCAACACTGAAGCTTTCTTT.

CDR3 nucleotides: TGTGCCAGCAGTGTTGACGGGACTTTTAATGAAAAACTGTTTTTT. Translation: CASSVDGTFNEKLFF. The V call is TRBV25-1, the J call TRBJ1-4; tentative D call: TRBD1 (5 bases). Trimming removed 4 bases at V and 4 bases at J, with 13 bases between. The CDR3 is 15 amino acids. The V gene's germline CDR1 is MGHDK and CDR2 SYGVNS.

The chain joins TRBV29-1 to TRBJ1-2; no reliable D call. Germline loops: CDR1 SQVTM, CDR2 ANQGSEA. CDR3 size: 14 residues. Trimming shortened V by 1 base and J by 3 bases, and 12 bases separated the two germline ends. The CDR3 here is CSVEGQRNHYGYTF. The DNA for the CDR3 is TGCAGCGTTGAAGGCCAGAGGAACCACTATGGCTACACCTTC.

Only one count was recorded for this clone. The CDR3 DNA reads TGTGCCAGCAGCCCTAGCATATACGAGCAGTACTTC. Its protein is CASSPSIYEQYF. The V and J genes are TRBV28 and TRBJ2-7; possibly TRBD2 for D (5 bases). The CDR3 has 12 residues. Trimming pared 6 bases from V and 4 bases from J, leaving 10 bases between. In germline, CDR1 is MDHEN, CDR2 SYDVKM.

This clone is a singleton in its sample. V is TRBV6-5 and J is TRBJ1-1; tentative D call: TRBD1 (6 bases). CDR3 size: 15 residues. CDR1 and CDR2 from the germline V gene are MNHEY and SVGAGI. Trimming stripped 7 bases from V and 3 bases from J, with 18 bases between. This CDR3 reads CASIPRDRHYTEAFF. The DNA for the CDR3 is TGTGCCAGCATCCCAAGAGACAGGCACTACACTGAAGCTTTCTTT.

This rearrangement joins TRBV6-5 to TRBJ2-7; 10 bases fit TRBD2. This CDR3 comprises 15 residues. The V segment lost 5 bases and the J segment 6 bases; nucleotides outside the gene matches: 10. The germline CDR1 and CDR2 sequences are MNHEY and SVGAGI. The CDR3 sequence is CASSSSSGSPGEQYF. CDR3 DNA: TGTGCCAGCAGTAGCTCTAGCGGGAGCCCGGGCGAGCAGTACTTC.

The rearrangement uses TRBV6-5 and TRBJ2-7, with D possibly TRBD2 on 5 matching bases. The germline gives CDR1 MNHEY, CDR2 SVGAGI. This CDR3 region has 13 residues. V was pared by 0 bases and J by 4 bases, with 7 bases between. CDR3 nucleotides: TGTGCCAGCAGTTACTCAGAGGGTTACGAGCAGTACTTC. It translates to CASSYSEGYEQYF.